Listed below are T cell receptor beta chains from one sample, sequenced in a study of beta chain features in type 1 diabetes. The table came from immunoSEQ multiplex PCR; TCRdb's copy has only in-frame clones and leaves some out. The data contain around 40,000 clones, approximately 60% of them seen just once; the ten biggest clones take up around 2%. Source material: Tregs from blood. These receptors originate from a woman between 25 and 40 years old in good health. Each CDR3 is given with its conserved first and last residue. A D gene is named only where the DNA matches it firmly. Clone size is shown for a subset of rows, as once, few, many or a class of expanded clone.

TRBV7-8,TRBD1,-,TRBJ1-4,CASSFGTGEKLFF,TGTGCCAGCAGCTTCGGGACAGGCGAAAAACTGTTTTTT
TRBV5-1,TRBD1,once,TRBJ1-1,CASSPEIQGLSTEAFF,TGCGCCAGCAGTCCTGAAATACAGGGGTTGAGCACTGAAGCTTTCTTT
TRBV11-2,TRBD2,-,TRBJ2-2,CASKLAGLNTGELFF,TGTGCCAGCAAACTAGCGGGGCTGAACACCGGGGAGCTGTTTTTT
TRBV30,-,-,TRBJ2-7,CAWSVAVYEQYF,TGTGCCTGGAGTGTAGCGGTCTACGAGCAGTACTTC
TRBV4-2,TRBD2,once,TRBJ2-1,CASSQGTSGSNEQFF,TGTGCCAGCAGCCAAGGGACTAGCGGGAGCAATGAGCAGTTCTTC
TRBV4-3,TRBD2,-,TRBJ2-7,CASSQYNSGSYEQYF,TGCGCCAGCAGCCAATATAATAGCGGGAGTTACGAGCAGTACTTC
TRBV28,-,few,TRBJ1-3,CASSPPDSSGNTIYF,TGTGCCAGCAGCCCTCCGGACAGCTCTGGAAACACCATATATTTT
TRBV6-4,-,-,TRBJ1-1,CASSDTSGSRRTEAFF,TGTGCCAGCAGTGACACGTCAGGGTCCCGTCGGACTGAAGCTTTCTTT
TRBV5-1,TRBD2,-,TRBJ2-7,CASSLVRGRGYEQYF,TGCGCCAGCAGCTTGGTCCGCGGGAGAGGCTACGAGCAGTACTTC
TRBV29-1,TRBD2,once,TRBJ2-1,CSLTGTTNEQFF,TGCAGCCTTACCGGGACTACTAATGAGCAGTTCTTC
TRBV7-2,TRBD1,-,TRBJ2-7,CASSSYRGPSYEQYF,TGTGCCAGCAGCTCCTACAGGGGACCCTCCTACGAGCAGTACTTC
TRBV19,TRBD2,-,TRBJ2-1,CASSIAGTSGSPPSYNEQFF,TGTGCCAGTAGTATAGCGGGGACTAGCGGGAGTCCCCCCTCCTACAATGAGCAGTTCTTC
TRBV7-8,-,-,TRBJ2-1,CASSLVVKADSYNEQFF,TGTGCCAGCAGCTTAGTTGTCAAGGCGGACTCCTACAATGAGCAGTTCTTC
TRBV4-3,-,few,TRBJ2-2,CASSHRTVSNTGELFF,TGCGCCAGCAGCCACCGGACAGTATCGAACACCGGGGAGCTGTTTTTT
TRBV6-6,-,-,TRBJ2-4,CASSYSLVKNIQYF,TGTGCCAGCAGTTACTCTCTAGTCAAAAACATTCAGTACTTC
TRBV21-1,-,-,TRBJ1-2,CAHKPDGGFYGYTF,TGTGCGCACAAACCAGACGGCGGATTCTATGGCTACACCTTC
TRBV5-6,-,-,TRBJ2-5,CASSPTSGVRETQYF,TGTGCCAGCAGCCCGACGTCGGGGGTTAGAGAGACCCAGTACTTC
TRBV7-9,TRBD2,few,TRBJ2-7,CASSSPGLAGGPSSYEQYF,TGTGCCAGCAGCTCCCCGGGACTAGCGGGAGGGCCCTCGTCCTACGAGCAGTACTTC
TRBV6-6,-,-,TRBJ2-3,CASSYVGARTDTQYF,TGTGCCAGCAGTTACGTGGGAGCGCGCACAGATACGCAGTATTTT
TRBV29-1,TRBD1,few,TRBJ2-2,CSVGQGRTGELFF,TGCAGCGTAGGACAGGGACGCACCGGGGAGCTGTTTTTT
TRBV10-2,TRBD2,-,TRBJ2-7,CASRPGTSGNYEQYF,TGCGCCAGCAGACCGGGGACTAGCGGAAACTACGAGCAGTACTTC
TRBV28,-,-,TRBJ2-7,CASSLQDPFGEQYF,TGTGCCAGCAGTTTACAGGATCCTTTTGGGGAGCAGTACTTC
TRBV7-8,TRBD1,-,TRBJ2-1,CASSSGTGRNEQFF,TGTGCCAGCAGCTCCGGGACAGGGAGGAATGAGCAGTTCTTC
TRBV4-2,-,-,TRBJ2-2,CASSQEGTSNTGELFF,TGTGCCAGCAGCCAAGAAGGGACTTCGAACACCGGGGAGCTGTTTTTT
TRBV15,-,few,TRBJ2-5,CAPACLGRGQETQYF,TGTGCACCAGCGTGTTTGGGCAGGGGCCAAGAGACCCAGTACTTC
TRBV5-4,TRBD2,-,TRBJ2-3,CASSLTSGISNTQYF,TGTGCCAGCAGCTTGACTAGCGGGATAAGTAATACGCAGTATTTT
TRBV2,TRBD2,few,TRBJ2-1,CASWGLAGEANEQFF,TGTGCCAGCTGGGGACTAGCGGGAGAGGCCAATGAGCAGTTCTTC
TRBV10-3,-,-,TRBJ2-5,CAISSGFRETQYF,TGTGCCATCAGCTCCGGGTTTCGCGAGACCCAGTACTTC